This is a list of T cell receptor beta chains from one sample in a study of PD-1 blockade in classical Hodgkin lymphoma. Libraries were prepared by immunoSEQ multiplex PCR; TCRdb keeps only in-frame clonotypes and omits some of them. The data show some 9,500 clones, with over 70% seen just once and roughly 10% held by the top ten. Sample: CD8+ T cells from blood, taken before the fourth cycle of nivolumab. These TCRs come from a human donor with classical Hodgkin lymphoma. Both conserved end residues are part of each CDR3. The D gene is left open where the match is weak. The listing skips clone size in some rows; elsewhere it reads once, few, many or a size class.

D: .; J: TRBJ1-1; V: TRBV6-6; size: .; DNA: TGTGCCAGCAGTTGGGGGGGACTCACTGAAGCTTTCTTT; CDR3: CASSWGGLTEAFF
D: .; J: TRBJ2-1; V: TRBV29-1; size: .; DNA: TGCAGCGCTTCAGGGGTGATTGAGCAGTTCTTC; CDR3: CSASGVIEQFF
D: TRBD1; J: TRBJ2-1; V: TRBV27; size: .; DNA: TGTGCCAGCATTCCGACAGGGGCCAAAAATGAGCAGTTCTTC; CDR3: CASIPTGAKNEQFF
D: .; J: TRBJ2-3; V: TRBV4-3; size: .; DNA: TGCGCCAGCAGCCAAGACCCCGGTCCATGGATAGATACGCAGTATTTT; CDR3: CASSQDPGPWIDTQYF
D: .; J: TRBJ1-5; V: TRBV27; size: .; DNA: TGTGCCAGCAGTCCTGACAGGCCCTATCAGCCCCAGCATTTT; CDR3: CASSPDRPYQPQHF
D: TRBD1; J: TRBJ2-3; V: TRBV13; size: .; DNA: TGTGCCAGCAGCTCGGGACAGGGCGGAACAGATACGCAGTATTTT; CDR3: CASSSGQGGTDTQYF
D: .; J: TRBJ2-7; V: TRBV10-1; size: few; DNA: TGCGCCAGCAGTGACAGCTCCTACGAGCAGTACTTC; CDR3: CASSDSSYEQYF
D: .; J: TRBJ2-7; V: TRBV11-2; size: .; DNA: TGTGCCAGCAACCCAAGGGGGGTTGCCTACGAGCAGTACTTC; CDR3: CASNPRGVAYEQYF
D: .; J: TRBJ1-1; V: TRBV5-6; size: few; DNA: TGTGCCAGCAGCTTGGATTCCAGGGTGGGGGCTGAAGCTTTCTTT; CDR3: CASSLDSRVGAEAFF
D: .; J: TRBJ1-1; V: TRBV9; size: .; DNA: TGTGCCAGCAGCGTAGAGGCAATGAACACTGAAGCTTTCTTT; CDR3: CASSVEAMNTEAFF
D: .; J: TRBJ2-5; V: TRBV28; size: .; DNA: TGTGCCAGCAGTTACCCACAAGGGGCCCCGTTTCAAGAGACCCAGTACTTC; CDR3: CASSYPQGAPFQETQYF
D: TRBD2; J: TRBJ2-7; V: TRBV7-9; size: .; DNA: TGTGCCAGCAGCTTAACAGCGGGAGGCCCCAAGGTAGCCTACGAGCAGTACTTC; CDR3: CASSLTAGGPKVAYEQYF
D: TRBD2; J: TRBJ2-1; V: TRBV5-1; size: .; DNA: TGCGCCAGCAGCTCAGTAGCGGGGGGGCTAGATGAGCAGTTCTTC; CDR3: CASSSVAGGLDEQFF
D: TRBD1; J: TRBJ1-2; V: TRBV4-1; size: few; DNA: TGCGCCAGCAGCCAACGAGGACAGGGGGCGCGGGGCTACACCTTC; CDR3: CASSQRGQGARGYTF
D: TRBD2; J: TRBJ2-7; V: TRBV4-2; size: few; DNA: TGTGCCAGCAGCCCTGAAACCGGGACTAGCGGGGAGAAGCAGTACTTC; CDR3: CASSPETGTSGEKQYF
D: TRBD1; J: TRBJ1-1; V: TRBV19; size: .; DNA: TGTGCCAGTACATCCGAGGGGGCGCACACTGAAGCTTTCTTT; CDR3: CASTSEGAHTEAFF
D: .; J: TRBJ1-1; V: TRBV7-2; size: .; DNA: TGTGCCAGCAGCCCACATCTGGGGATGAACACTGAAGCTTTCTTT; CDR3: CASSPHLGMNTEAFF
D: .; J: TRBJ2-3; V: TRBV11-2; size: .; DNA: TGTGCCAGCAGCCCACCCTGGGTGGCCACAGATACGCAGTATTTT; CDR3: CASSPPWVATDTQYF
D: TRBD2; J: TRBJ2-7; V: TRBV13; size: .; DNA: TGTGCCAGCAGCTCGGGTGCGGGGGCCTACGAGCAGTACTTC; CDR3: CASSSGAGAYEQYF
D: .; J: TRBJ2-1; V: TRBV19; size: .; DNA: TGTGCCAGTAGTATTATCTCCGGAGATGAGCAGTTCTTC; CDR3: CASSIISGDEQFF
D: .; J: TRBJ2-5; V: TRBV7-7; size: .; DNA: TGTGCCAGCAGCCTTCGGGGCGGAGAGACCCAGTACTTC; CDR3: CASSLRGGETQYF
D: TRBD1; J: TRBJ2-5; V: TRBV9; size: .; DNA: TGTGCCTCCAACAGGGGTGGCGAGACCCAGTACTTC; CDR3: CASNRGGETQYF